The 31 T cell receptor beta chains reported below all come from one sample, sequenced in a study of shared clonotypes between healthy human individuals (dated by TCRdb to about 2020). The library was built by means of the immunoSEQ multiplex PCR assay. TCRdb holds this immuneACCESS table with in-frame rearrangements only. Some clones are missing; in checked studies, unresolved V genes explain under half, and the rest has no known cause. This sample gives approximately 1,500,000 clones in total; nearly 99% of them show up just once. About 0.42% of the sample goes to the ten largest clones. Material: naive CD4+ T cells sorted from blood. The sample's cell subset or site label is to be understood as: CD45RA+ positively selected. These TCRs come from a man younger than 40 in good health.

The rearrangement links TRBV5-4 to TRBJ1-5, with D perhaps matching TRBD1 (5 bases). This CDR3 spans 14 amino acids. Germline loops: CDR1 SGHNT, CDR2 YYREEE (reference sequence). The V and J ends lost 4 bases and 4 bases respectively, with 12 bases between them. The DNA of the CDR3 is TGTGCCAGCAGCCTGGGACCGAGTAATCAGCCCCAGCATTTT. This gives the protein CASSLGPSNQPQHF.

The chain recombines TRBV7-9 with TRBJ2-7; D is perhaps TRBD1 (6 bases). V lost 8 bases and J 0 bases, leaving 17 bases between the germline ends. This CDR3 is built from 15 residues. Germline CDR1 SEHNR, CDR2 FQNEAQ (reference sequence). As DNA, the CDR3 is TGTGCCAGCGCAGTTACCACCAGGGGCTCCTACGAGCAGTACTTC. It translates to CASAVTTRGSYEQYF.

This clone was detected once. The DNA for the CDR3 is TGCGCCAGCAGCCAGAGGGGCAGTGCCCCCGATACGCAGTATTTT. Its translation: CASSQRGSAPDTQYF. The chain links TRBV4-3 to TRBJ2-3; D could derive from TRBD1 or TRBD2 (5 bases each). V lost 3 bases and J 6 bases, leaving 16 bases between the germline ends. The CDR3 runs to 15 residues. The germline gives CDR1 LGHNA, CDR2 YSLEER.

The chain employs TRBV6-4 and TRBJ2-6; no clear D. Trimming left V 5 bases short and J 3 bases short, with 11 bases between. The CDR3 contains 15 residues. Germline-derived CDR1 and CDR2 are MRHNA and SNTAGT. The CDR3 reads CASSRDIFGANVLTF. In DNA form, the CDR3 reads TGTGCCAGCAGTCGCGACATTTTTGGGGCCAACGTCCTGACTTTC.

V gene TRBV9 combines with J gene TRBJ2-1, with no clear D. With 4 bases removed from V and 0 bases from J, the gap between germline ends came to 14 bases. Germline assignment: CDR1 SGDLS and CDR2 YYNGEE. This CDR3 spans 16 amino acids. The CDR3 region is CASSPRPTRSYNEQFF. The CDR3 DNA follows: TGTGCCAGCAGCCCCAGACCAACCCGCTCCTACAATGAGCAGTTCTTC.

The gene calls are TRBV9 and TRBJ2-5; 8 bases are shared with TRBD1. V dropped 4 bases and J dropped 5; count of bases not matched to a gene: 10. Germline V lookup: CDR1 SGDLS, CDR2 YYNGEE. This CDR3 contains 15 residues. Here the CDR3 DNA reads TGTGCCAGCAGCCCAGGGGGCAACCCGGTGGAGACCCAGTACTTC. Its protein product is CASSPGGNPVETQYF. Complete variable domain (other parts from reference TRBV9 and TRBJ2-5): DSGVTQTPKHLITATGQRVTLRCSPRSGDLSVYWYQQSLDQGLQFLIQYYNGEERAKGNILERFSAQQFPDLHSELNLSSLELGDSALYFCASSPGGNPVETQYFGPGTRLLVL.

The V gene is TRBV4-3, the J gene TRBJ1-1, with D maybe TRBD1 (5 bases). The CDR3 spans 17 residues. Trimming removed 0 bases from V and 0 bases from J, with 14 bases in between. Looked up from germline, CDR1 is LGHNA and CDR2 is YSLEER. CDR3 sequence reads: CASSQDLLGVMNTEAFF. The CDR3 DNA reads as TGCGCCAGCAGCCAAGATCTCTTAGGGGTCATGAACACTGAAGCTTTCTTT.

This clone showed up just once. This chain connects TRBV7-2 to TRBJ2-1, with 10 bases fitting TRBD2. From germline, CDR1 is SGHTA and CDR2 FQGNSA. The CDR3 covers 18 residues. J was trimmed by 0 bases and V by 5 bases; bases with no gene match: 10. CDR3 region: CASSPWTSGRISYNEQFF. The CDR3 DNA sequence: TGTGCCAGCAGCCCTTGGACTAGCGGAAGAATCTCCTACAATGAGCAGTTCTTC.

V usage is TRBV18 and J usage is TRBJ1-4, with D possibly being TRBD1 (5 bases). The length of the CDR3 is 15 residues. The V gene lost 3 bases and the J gene lost 6 bases, with 14 bases spanning the gap. Germline assignment: CDR1 KGHSH and CDR2 LQKENI. CDR3 coding DNA: TGTGCCAGCTCACCCAGAGGGGTCGGGGATGAAAAACTGTTTTTT. It specifies CASSPRGVGDEKLFF.

The chain's CDR3 is CASSLGGKLFF. The CDR3 nucleotides are TGCGCCAGCAGCCTTGGAGGGAAACTGTTTTTT. The V gene is TRBV4-1, the J gene TRBJ1-4; D is ambiguous. The V gene's germline CDR1 is MGHRA and CDR2 YSYEKL. Trimming stripped 4 bases from V and 11 bases from J, with 8 bases between. This CDR3 has 11 amino acids.

In the case of this clone: The same CDR3 also results from other DNA sequences found in this sample. The rearrangement links TRBV7-8 to TRBJ2-3; either TRBD1 or TRBD2 may supply D (6 bases each). The CDR3 consists of 15 residues. The germline V gene encodes CDR1 SGHVS and CDR2 FQNEAQ. The V end lost 3 bases, the J end lost 0 bases, and 10 bases lay between the germline ends. The CDR3 spells CASSLGGQSTDTQYF. The CDR3, as DNA: TGTGCCAGCAGCTTGGGAGGACAGAGCACAGATACGCAGTATTTT.

V is TRBV27 and J is TRBJ2-7, with 7 bases identical to TRBD2. After removal of 5 bases from V and 3 bases from J, the junction contained 10 bases not matched to a gene. CDR3 length: 15 amino acids. Germline lookup yields CDR1 MNHEY and CDR2 SMNVEV (reference sequence). The DNA for the CDR3 is TGTGCCAGCAGTAGACTGGGAGGGCTTCACTACGAGCAGTACTTC. It specifies CASSRLGGLHYEQYF.

CDR3 amino acids: CASSARESAYEQYF. CDR3 bases: TGTGCCAGCTCAGCGCGGGAGTCCGCCTACGAGCAGTACTTC. This chain connects TRBV18 to TRBJ2-7; 7 nucleotides agree with TRBD2. V lost 5 bases, J lost 2 bases, and 6 bases stayed unmatched. The V gene's germline CDR1 is KGHSH and CDR2 LQKENI. The CDR3 sequence is 14 residues long. Complete variable domain (other parts from reference TRBV18 and TRBJ2-7): NAGVMQNPRHLVRRRGQEARLRCSPMKGHSHVYWYRQLPEEGLKFMVYLQKENIIDESGMPKERFSAEFPKEGPSILRIQQVVRGDSAAYFCASSARESAYEQYFGPGTRLTVT.

The CDR3 protein is CASSQDSGDLYEQYF. For the CDR3, the DNA is TGTGCCAGCAGCCAAGATTCCGGGGACCTCTACGAGCAGTACTTC. V gene TRBV4-2 combines with J gene TRBJ2-7; D could derive from TRBD1 or TRBD2 (5 bases each). The V gene's germline CDR1 is LGHNA and CDR2 YNFKEQ. V was clipped by 0 bases and J by 3 bases, with 12 bases between them. This CDR3 has 15 residues.

As DNA, the CDR3 is TGTGCCAGCAGCTCTGGGGGGCCCCAGCATTTT. Its protein is CASSSGGPQHF. The rearrangement links TRBV11-2 to TRBJ1-5, with D possibly being TRBD1 (5 bases). CDR3 length: 11 residues. The V and J ends lost 4 bases and 9 bases respectively, with 7 bases between them. CDR1 and CDR2 (germline): SGHAT, FQNNGV.

As concerns this clone: Different DNA sequences within this sample yield the same CDR3. The V gene is TRBV18, the J gene TRBJ2-5, with 8 bases fitting TRBD1. With 3 bases clipped from V and 5 bases from J, the junction kept 5 bases outside the gene matches. Germline V CDR1 and CDR2: KGHSH, LQKENI. CDR3 length: 14 residues. The CDR3 DNA reads as TGTGCCAGCTCACCTGCAGGGGGCAGTGAGACCCAGTACTTC. Translation gives CASSPAGGSETQYF.

This rearrangement joins TRBV29-1 to TRBJ1-1, with D uncertain. Germline lookup yields CDR1 SQVTM and CDR2 ANQGSEA. Trimming pared 6 bases from V and 0 bases from J, leaving 11 bases between. The CDR3 loop spans 13 amino acids. The CDR3 sequence is CSVLKMMNTEAFF. Here the CDR3 DNA reads TGCAGCGTGCTAAAGATGATGAACACTGAAGCTTTCTTT. Complete variable domain (other parts from reference TRBV29-1 and TRBJ1-1): SAVISQKPSRDICQRGTSLTIQCQVDSQVTMMFWYRQQPGQSLTLIATANQGSEATYESGFVIDKFPISRPNLTFSTLTVSNMSPEDSSIYLCSVLKMMNTEAFFGQGTRLTVV.

V and J are TRBV2 and TRBJ2-7; 13 bases align to TRBD2. Trimming took 6 bases from V and 3 from J; bases not matched to a gene: 5. Germline CDR1 SNHLY, CDR2 FYNNEI. This CDR3 comprises 15 residues. The CDR3 DNA sequence: TGTGCCAGCAGACCGGGACTAGCGGGGATCTACGAGCAGTACTTC. Its protein is CASRPGLAGIYEQYF.

The V call is TRBV9, the J call TRBJ2-3; 12 bases fit TRBD2. Per germline, CDR1 SGDLS and CDR2 YYNGEE. The CDR3 runs to 16 residues. The trim removed 4 bases at V and 0 bases at J, leaving 3 bases unmatched. The CDR3 DNA reads as TGTGCCAGCAGCCCAACTAGCGGGAGGAGCACAGATACGCAGTATTTT. It codes for CASSPTSGRSTDTQYF. Using reference TRBV9 and TRBJ2-3 for the parts outside the CDR3, the full variable domain is DSGVTQTPKHLITATGQRVTLRCSPRSGDLSVYWYQQSLDQGLQFLIQYYNGEERAKGNILERFSAQQFPDLHSELNLSSLELGDSALYFCASSPTSGRSTDTQYFGPGTRLTVL.

The chain employs TRBV18 and TRBJ1-2; 9 positions match TRBD1. The CDR3 contains 16 residues. The trim removed 2 bases at V and 2 bases at J, leaving 6 bases unmatched. The V gene's germline CDR1 is KGHSH and CDR2 LQKENI. This CDR3 reads CASSPTPGTGNYGYTF. Written as DNA, the CDR3 is TGTGCCAGCTCACCAACCCCCGGGACAGGGAACTATGGCTACACCTTC.

This rearrangement joins TRBV5-1 to TRBJ2-1, with D possibly matching TRBD1 (5 bases). Trimming removed 0 bases from V and 10 bases from J, with 11 bases in between. This CDR3 contains 13 residues. Germline V gives CDR1 SGHRS, CDR2 YFSETQ. The CDR3 region has the DNA TGCGCCAGCAGCTTGGCCGACAGCTTCGAGCAGTTCTTC. This translates into CASSLADSFEQFF.

The chain links TRBV30 to TRBJ1-1; possibly TRBD1 for D (6 bases). Germline V lookup: CDR1 GTSNPN, CDR2 SVGIG (reference sequence). Trimming removed 5 bases from V and 1 base from J, with 8 bases in between. This CDR3 spans 12 amino acids. The CDR3 sequence: CAWCRGNTEAFF. CDR3 DNA: TGTGCCTGGTGCAGGGGGAACACTGAAGCTTTCTTT.

The V and J genes are TRBV9 and TRBJ1-1; D gene uncertain. CDR3 length: 13 residues. V was shortened by 2 bases and J by 3 bases, with 8 bases between the two germline ends. Germline values: CDR1 SGDLS, CDR2 YYNGEE. CDR3 DNA sequence: TGTGCCAGCAGCGTGAGGTTGGACACTGAAGCTTTCTTT. It is translated as CASSVRLDTEAFF.

Note on this clone: Within the sample, other DNA sequences also encode this same CDR3. For the CDR3, the DNA is TGCAGCGTAGGCGGGAGGAACACAGATACGCAGTATTTT. This gives the protein CSVGGRNTDTQYF. This chain uses TRBV29-1 with TRBJ2-3; TRBD2 agrees at 8 bases. This CDR3 is built from 13 residues. V trimming: 6 bases; J trimming: 2 bases; junction bases outside the gene matches: 4. CDR1 is SQVTM and CDR2 is ANQGSEA in the germline V gene.

The chain couples TRBV19 to TRBJ2-3; D is unresolved. Germline assignment: CDR1 LNHDA and CDR2 SQIVND (reference sequence). CDR3 length equals 12 residues. V lost 3 bases to trimming and J lost 2 bases, with 3 bases between them. The CDR3 region has the DNA TGTGCCAGTAGTATCGACACAGATACGCAGTATTTT. This codes for CASSIDTDTQYF.

The chain carries TRBV6-1 and TRBJ1-5; D call uncertain. Trimming removed 5 bases from V and 5 bases from J, with 10 bases in between. Germline V lookup: CDR1 MNHNS, CDR2 SASEGT. The CDR3 runs to 13 residues. The CDR3 DNA reads as TGTGCCAGCAGTCCCCACGAGTATCAGCCCCAGCATTTT. Amino acids: CASSPHEYQPQHF.

The V gene is TRBV10-3, the J gene TRBJ2-1, with D tentatively TRBD1 (6 bases). Germline loops: CDR1 ENHRY, CDR2 SYGVKD. Trimming pared 4 bases from V and 9 bases from J, leaving 19 bases between. The CDR3 length is 15 residues. The CDR3 nucleotides are TGTGCCATCAGTGTTAGCCCCGGGGACAAAGGTGAGCAGTTCTTC. It codes for CAISVSPGDKGEQFF.

As for this clone: This sample also contains other DNA sequences that code for the same CDR3. The V call is TRBV11-2, the J call TRBJ2-1; unclear D gene. The CDR3 has 13 residues. The V gene lost 0 bases and the J gene lost 7 bases, with 7 bases spanning the gap. Per germline, CDR1 SGHAT and CDR2 FQNNGV. The chain's CDR3 is CASSLDRLNEQFF. CDR3 coding DNA: TGTGCCAGCAGCTTAGATAGGCTGAATGAGCAGTTCTTC. Based on the CDR3 plus reference TRBV11-2 and TRBJ2-1, the full variable domain is EAGVAQSPRYKIIEKRQSVAFWCNPISGHATLYWYQQILGQGPKLLIQFQNNGVVDDSQLPKDRFSAERLKGVDSTLKIQPAKLEDSAVYLCASSLDRLNEQFFGPGTRLTVL.

The CDR3 loop reads CASGRGLAGAPREGTDTQYF. CDR3 sequence (DNA): TGCGCCAGCGGAAGGGGGCTAGCGGGAGCGCCCCGTGAGGGGACAGATACGCAGTATTTT. The chain is built from TRBV23-1 and TRBJ2-3; 10 bases agree with TRBD2. TRBV23-1 is annotated as an ORF whose role is uncertain. Trimming removed 8 bases from V and 3 bases from J; junction bases left unmatched: 23. CDR3 length: 20 residues.

The chain is built from TRBV6-1 and TRBJ2-7, with no clear D. This CDR3 region has 13 residues. Trimming cost V 5 bases and J 4 bases, with 12 bases left between them. Germline V CDR1 and CDR2: MNHNS, SASEGT. CDR3 bases: TGTGCCAGCAGTCCCCCCAACCAGTACGAGCAGTACTTC. As protein: CASSPPNQYEQYF.

This clone was observed once. V is TRBV10-2 and J is TRBJ2-7, with 9 bases aligning to TRBD2. The germline gives CDR1 WSHSY, CDR2 SAAADI. Trimming removed 1 base from V and 2 bases from J; junction bases left unmatched: 6. CDR3 length: 16 amino acids. CDR3 region: CASSEWVAGETYEQYF. As DNA, the CDR3 is TGCGCCAGCAGTGAGTGGGTAGCGGGAGAAACCTACGAGCAGTACTTC.